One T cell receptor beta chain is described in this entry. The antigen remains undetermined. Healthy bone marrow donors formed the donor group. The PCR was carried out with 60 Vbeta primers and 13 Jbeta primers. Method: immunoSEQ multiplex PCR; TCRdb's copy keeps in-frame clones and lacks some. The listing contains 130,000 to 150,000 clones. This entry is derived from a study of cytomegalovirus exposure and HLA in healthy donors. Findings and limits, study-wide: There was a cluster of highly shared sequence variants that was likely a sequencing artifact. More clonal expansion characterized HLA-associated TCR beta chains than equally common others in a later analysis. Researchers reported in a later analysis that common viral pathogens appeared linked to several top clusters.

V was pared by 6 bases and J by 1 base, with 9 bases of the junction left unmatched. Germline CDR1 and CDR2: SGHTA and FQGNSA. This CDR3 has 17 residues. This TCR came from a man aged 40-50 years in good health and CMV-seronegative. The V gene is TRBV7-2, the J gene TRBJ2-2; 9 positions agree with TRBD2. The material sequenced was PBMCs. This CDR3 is CASRASGALLNTGELFF. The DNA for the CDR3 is TGTGCCAGCAGAGCTAGCGGGGCGCTGTTGAACACCGGGGAGCTGTTTTTT.